This T cell receptor (beta chain) is drawn from a study of blood T cells in healthy people across ages. For this clonotype: Its antigen is undetermined.

The CDR3 loop spans 12 amino acids. Trimming pared 8 bases from V and 5 bases from J, leaving 12 bases between. From germline, CDR1 is MNHEY and CDR2 SVGAGI. A J-beta primer mix and a sample-barcoded 5' primer were used in a second PCR of about 6 to 12 cycles. Each of the cDNA molecules was tagged by a template-switch adaptor with 12 random nucleotides. TCRdb re-called the 5' RACE reads with MiXCR, one entry per CDR3 protein. Seen here are some 1.8 million distinct CDR3 sequences, around 42% observed once, and the top ten hold under 25%. Drawn from each donor were about 9 milliliters of peripheral blood. Isolation of PBMCs gave at least 7 million cells per sample. Whole-study results and caveats: Compared with aged donors, long-lived donors showed fewer expanded clones, suggesting selection.

The sequencing input was blood. This sequence originates from a human donor in good health. This chain uses TRBV6-5 with TRBJ1-1, with D tentatively TRBD1 (5 bases). This CDR3 is CASLGRGTEAFF. In DNA, the CDR3 is TGTGCCAGCCTCGGGAGGGGTACTGAAGCTTTCTTT.